This TCR beta chain was recorded in a study of technical replicates of blood from several donors. Some clones are missing from TCRdb's copy, which holds only in-frame ones; the method was immunoSEQ multiplex PCR. The sample yields just over 95,000 clones, about 95% seen once. CDR3 length equals 12 residues. Germline values: CDR1 SGDLS, CDR2 YYNGEE. Deletions cut 1 base from V and 8 bases from J, with 6 bases between. This rearrangement joins TRBV9 to TRBJ2-2; D not resolved. The sample was T cells isolated from PBMCs. This clonotype originated in a human donor in good health. CDR3 DNA: TGTGCCAGCAGCGTATTATCGGGGGAGCTGTTTTTT. Translation gives CASSVLSGELFF.